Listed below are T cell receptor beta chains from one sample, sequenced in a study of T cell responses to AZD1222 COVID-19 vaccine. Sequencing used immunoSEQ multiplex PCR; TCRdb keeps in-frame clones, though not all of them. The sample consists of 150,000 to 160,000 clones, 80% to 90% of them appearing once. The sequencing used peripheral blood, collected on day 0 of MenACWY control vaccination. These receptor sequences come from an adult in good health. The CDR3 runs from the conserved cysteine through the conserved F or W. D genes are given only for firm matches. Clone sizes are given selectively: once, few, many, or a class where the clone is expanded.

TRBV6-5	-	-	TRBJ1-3	TGTGCCAGCAGGGGCAGGGCAAACACCATATATTTT	CASRGRANTIYF
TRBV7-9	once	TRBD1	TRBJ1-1	TGTGCCAGCAGCTTATGGATGAGGACAGGGAACACTGAAGCTTTCTTT	CASSLWMRTGNTEAFF
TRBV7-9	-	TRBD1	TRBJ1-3	TGTGCCAGCAGCTTACTGACAGGGTCTTCCTCTGGAAACACCATATATTTT	CASSLLTGSSSGNTIYF
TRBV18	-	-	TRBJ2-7	TGTGCCAGCTCACCAGGGACGCGCGAGCAGTACTTC	CASSPGTREQYF
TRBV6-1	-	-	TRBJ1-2	TGTGCCAGCAGTGAAAGGGGTATAGCGGGGAACTATGGCTACACCTTC	CASSERGIAGNYGYTF
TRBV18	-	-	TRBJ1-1	TGTGCCAGCTCACCACCTTACAGCACGGAAACTGAAGCTTTCTTT	CASSPPYSTETEAFF
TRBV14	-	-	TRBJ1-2	TGTGCCAGCAGCCAAGTCCCCTCCTATGGCTACACCTTC	CASSQVPSYGYTF
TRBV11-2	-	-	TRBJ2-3	TGTGCCAGCAGCTTATCGAGGGGCGGAAGCACAGATACGCAGTATTTT	CASSLSRGGSTDTQYF
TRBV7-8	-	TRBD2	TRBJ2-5	TGTGCCAGCAGCCCAAGAAGGACTAGCGGGGGACAAGAGACCCAGTACTTC	CASSPRRTSGGQETQYF
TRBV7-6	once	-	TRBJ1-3	TGTGCCATCGGGGGGAGTCGAGACTCTGGAAACACCATATATTTT	CAIGGSRDSGNTIYF
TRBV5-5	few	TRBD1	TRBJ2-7	TGTGCCAGCAGCTTGGATAGGGGACAGGGGTGGTACGAGCAGTACTTC	CASSLDRGQGWYEQYF
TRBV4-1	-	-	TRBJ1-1	TGCGCCAGCAGGTATACGGGACTTGGCCGTCTGGTAGCTTTCTTT	CASRYTGLGRLVAFF
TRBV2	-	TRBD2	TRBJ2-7	TGTGCCAGCAGTGAAATGATCTCTGTCTTGGGCGGGAGGTTCAACGAGCAGTACTTC	CASSEMISVLGGRFNEQYF
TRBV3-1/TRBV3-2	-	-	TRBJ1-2	TGTGCCAGCAGCCAAGGTCTACAGGGAGAGAGGGGCTACACCTTC	CASSQGLQGERGYTF
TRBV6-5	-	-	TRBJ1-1	TGTGCCAGCAGTTACTCTAGGGATCAGAACACTGAAGCTTTCTTT	CASSYSRDQNTEAFF
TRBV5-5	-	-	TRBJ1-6	TGTGCCAGCAGCTTGGGGGCCTCTAATTCACCCCTCCACTTT	CASSLGASNSPLHF
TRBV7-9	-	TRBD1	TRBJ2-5	TGTGCCAGCAGCTTATCAGGGGGCGGTTACCAAGAGACCCAGTACTTC	CASSLSGGGYQETQYF
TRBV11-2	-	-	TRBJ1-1	TGTGCCAGCAGCTTTCGCCCCCAGAAAAACACTGAAGCTTTCTTT	CASSFRPQKNTEAFF
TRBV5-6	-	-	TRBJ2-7	TGTGCCAGCAGCTTGGAGGTAGGAAGGAGCTCCTACGAGCAGTACTTC	CASSLEVGRSSYEQYF
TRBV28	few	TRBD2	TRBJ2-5	TGTGCCAGCAGCTCACTAGCGGGGGGAGGGGAGACCCAGTACTTC	CASSSLAGGGETQYF
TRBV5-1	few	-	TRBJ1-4	TGCGCCAGCAGCTTGGCCGGGACCGAGAATGAAAAACTGTTTTTT	CASSLAGTENEKLFF
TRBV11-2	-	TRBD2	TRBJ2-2	TGTGCCAGCAGCGGGCAGGAACTAGCGGGGACCCCGAACACCGGGGAGCTGTTTTTT	CASSGQELAGTPNTGELFF
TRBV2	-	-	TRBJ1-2	TGTGCCAGCAGCCAAGTGGGGGGGCGAGGCTACACCTTC	CASSQVGGRGYTF
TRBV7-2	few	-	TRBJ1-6	TGTGCCAGCAGCTTAGATGCCTCACCCCTCCACTTT	CASSLDASPLHF
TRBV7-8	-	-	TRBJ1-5	TGTGCCAGCAGCTTAGGGGGGGACCTCCGGGTCCAGCCCCAGCATTTT	CASSLGGDLRVQPQHF
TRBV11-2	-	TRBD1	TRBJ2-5	TGTGCCAGCAGCTTATTGACAGGGAAAGGAGAGACCCAGTACTTC	CASSLLTGKGETQYF
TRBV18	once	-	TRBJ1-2	TGTGCCAGCTCCCTTTCGAGTGGGAGACTCTATGGCTACACCTTC	CASSLSSGRLYGYTF
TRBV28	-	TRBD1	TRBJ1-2	TGTGCCAGCAGTCCAGGACAGGGGGCTGAAGCTAACTATGGCTACACCTTC	CASSPGQGAEANYGYTF
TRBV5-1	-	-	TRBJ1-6	TGCGCCAGCAGCACCCGACAGGCGGGAAATTCACCCCTCCACTTT	CASSTRQAGNSPLHF
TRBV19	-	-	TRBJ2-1	TGTGCCAGTAGTAGGGACCCCGGTAGCTCCTACAATGAGCAGTTCTTC	CASSRDPGSSYNEQFF
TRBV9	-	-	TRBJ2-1	TGTGCCAGCAGCGACGGTCCCTCCTACAATGAGCAGTTCTTC	CASSDGPSYNEQFF
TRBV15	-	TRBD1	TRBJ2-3	TGTGCCACCAGCAGATCGGGGACAGGGGGCCAGGGAGATACGCAGTATTTT	CATSRSGTGGQGDTQYF
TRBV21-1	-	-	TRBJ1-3	TGTGCCAGCAGCAAAGTAGGAGACAGCTTTCCTTCTGGAAACACCATATATTTT	CASSKVGDSFPSGNTIYF
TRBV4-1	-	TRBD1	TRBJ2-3	TGCGCCAGCAGCCAAGTTACAGGGGTAAATACGCAGTATTTT	CASSQVTGVNTQYF
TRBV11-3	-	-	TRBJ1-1	TGTGCCAGCAGCTTAGGGGCAGGAACTAACACTGAAGCTTTCTTT	CASSLGAGTNTEAFF
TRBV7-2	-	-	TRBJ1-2	TGTGCCAGCAGCTTAGCGGCCTTACGGACTAACTATGGCTACACCTTC	CASSLAALRTNYGYTF
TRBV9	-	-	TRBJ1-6	TGTGCCAGCAGCCCACTCCCCACACATTTTGGCACCCTCCACTTT	CASSPLPTHFGTLHF
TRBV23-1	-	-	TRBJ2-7	TGCGCCAGCAGTCAATCGACACCTCCAGGACGATACGAGCAGTACTTC	CASSQSTPPGRYEQYF
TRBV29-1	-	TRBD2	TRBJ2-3	TGCAGCGTTGAAGGAGCGGGGGGAGGAAAGGCGCAGTATTTT	CSVEGAGGGKAQYF
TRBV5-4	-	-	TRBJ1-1	TGTGCCAGCAGCTTCGGTGGGGGGCAGGAAACTGAAGCTTTCTTT	CASSFGGGQETEAFF
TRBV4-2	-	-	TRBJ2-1	TGTGCCAGCAGCCGTCGGGGTAATGAGCAGTTCTTC	CASSRRGNEQFF